A single T cell receptor beta chain is shown here with its context. Its antigen is currently not known. Per-nucleotide qualities are absent, and no much larger clonotype sits a single base away. This entry comes from a study of siplizumab effects on memory and regulatory T cells (dated by TCRdb to between 2018 and 2021). Notes on the research overall: The study looked at the effect of siplizumab, an anti-CD2 antibody, on alloreactive T-cell subsets in allogeneic mixed lymphocyte reactions made from human PBMCs. Broad study findings and their caveats: The cumulative frequency of alloreactive sequences traceable to unstimulated CD4+ memory T cells was significantly reduced by siplizumab. Because sequences at frequencies below about 10^-5 were poorly captured, only a minor fraction of alloreactive clones could be mapped back to unstimulated subsets. Greater diversity appeared to be present in unstimulated naive T cells than in memory T cells, and a substantial contribution to the alloresponse seemed to be made by naive cells. About 80-96% of proliferating CD4+ or CD8+ clones could not be given a naive or memory phenotype. Among mappable alloreactive CD4+ clones, an average Treg-derived fraction of about 69% was observed with siplizumab, compared with roughly 28% in control reactions. No functional confirmation was obtained for the suppressive function of proliferating Tregs from siplizumab cultures.

To prepare the library, the immunoSEQ multiplex PCR assay was applied. The deep sequencing platform assayed about 90,000 TCR templates per sample. Genomic DNA extracted from sorted T cells was the material used for TCRbeta CDR3 sequencing. In the original analysis: The R programming language was used for clonal analysis of the TCRbeta CDR3 data. Alloreactive CD4+ and CD8+ clones were identified by comparing unstimulated samples to CFSE-low samples taken after the reaction. Regulatory or non-regulatory origin was assigned to alloreactive CD4+ clones by matching of sequences to sorted unstimulated Treg and non-Treg repertoires. In its TCRdb copy, this immuneACCESS table keeps in-frame sequences only and misses some clones. Where compared with another copy, unresolved V genes explain less than half of these, and the others have no known cause. V, J and clone size derive from that table, while D and trimming were established from the DNA sequence. In all, the sample holds some 100,000 clones, and around 94% of those were seen once. The ten largest clones capture under 0.7% of the sample.

Sorted unstimulated T cells and proliferating T cells recovered from mixed lymphocyte reactions were subjected to TCRbeta CDR3 sequencing. Fresh whole blood from nine to eleven HLA-typed healthy donors served as the source for isolating PBMCs. To map where alloreactive clones came from, CD4+ regulatory T cells in the unstimulated state were FACS-sorted. This receptor was obtained from a human donor in good health. Sequencing used Tregs sorted from blood.

The CDR3 sequence is CASSSGDRSEAFF. The nucleotide sequence reads TGTGCCAGCAGTTCCGGGGACAGATCTGAAGCTTTCTTT. The V and J segments used are TRBV28 and TRBJ1-1, with 7 central nucleotides matching TRBD1. V is cut back by 4 bases and J by 6 bases, with 5 bases in the junction unmatched. The CDR3 spans 13 residues, from the cysteine through the phenylalanine. Of the read, only the CDR3 DNA is kept; its 39 bases are in frame from base 1. As encoded in the germline V gene, CDR1 is MDHEN while CDR2 is SYDVKM.